This TCR beta chain originates from a study of T cell responses to AZD1222 COVID-19 vaccine. As for the study in general: Pooling was applied to second doses at about 4 or about 12 weeks.

Germline CDR1 and CDR2: LNHDA and SQIVND (reference sequence). This CDR3 contains 17 residues. V was clipped by 5 bases and J by 0 bases; unmatched bases: 6. Repertoires were generated with immunoSEQ multiplex PCR, while TCRdb's copy carries only in-frame clones and drops some. The table has about 150,000 clones, 90% to 95% seen once. The chain links TRBV19 to TRBJ1-5; 11 bases map to TRBD1. The starting material was peripheral blood, obtained on day 0 of AZD1222 vaccination. The TCR was taken from an adult in good health. CDR3 amino acids: CASSPRDRGYSNQPQHF. DNA for the CDR3: TGTGCCAGTAGTCCACGGGACAGGGGGTATAGCAATCAGCCCCAGCATTTT. The full variable domain, completed using reference TRBV19 and TRBJ1-5, is DGGITQSPKYLFRKEGQNVTLSCEQNLNHDAMYWYRQDPGQGLRLIYYSQIVNDFQKGDIAEGYSVSREKKESFPLTVTSAQKNPTAFYLCASSPRDRGYSNQPQHFGDGTRLSIL.